This T cell receptor beta chain is from a study of CD8+ T cells in alopecia areata. Germline V gives CDR1 MDHEN, CDR2 SYDVKM. This CDR3 is 16 amino acids long. The ends lost 5 bases at V and 1 base at J; junction bases unmatched: 8. This clone came up once. The antigen is unknown. Overall study results and limits: While patients received tofacitinib, many expanded lesional clones remained present in scalp and blood. When scalp samples are sequenced, resident alphabeta T cells of normal skin are also captured. Treatment with tofacitinib significantly lowered scalp clonality and reduced expanded CD8+ clones among the top 100.

RNA was isolated and reverse transcribed to cDNA, the sequencing template. Measured with immunoSEQ multiplex PCR; TCRdb has only the in-frame clones, and not every one. The repertoire includes 200,000 to 250,000 clones, around 43% of them detected once, and 2.6% sits in the top ten. As for treatment: oral pan-JAK inhibitor, 5-10 mg twice daily. Punch biopsies of lesional scalp, plus peripheral blood, were taken from alopecia areata patients. This TCR derives from a human donor with alopecia areata. The sample in question was CD4+ T cells sorted from blood, obtained at approximately week 36, from a patient treated with tofacitinib. The chain is built from TRBV28 and TRBJ2-3, with TRBD1 identical over 8 bases. The CDR3 DNA reads as TGTGCCAGCAGTCACAACAGGGGGTCGGGCACAGATACGCAGTATTTT. It specifies CASSHNRGSGTDTQYF.